This is a list of T cell receptor beta chains from one sample in a study of cytomegalovirus exposure and HLA in healthy donors. Some clones are missing from TCRdb's copy, which holds only in-frame ones; the method was immunoSEQ multiplex PCR. The sample lists 99,000 or so clones, 79% occurring once. Sequenced material: PBMCs. These receptors all stem from a male donor in good health and CMV-seropositive. Each CDR3 is given with its conserved first and last residue. The order of the fields is clone size, D gene, CDR3 length, J gene, V gene, CDR3 protein, CDR3 DNA. D genes are given only for firm matches. Not every row has a clone size; where given, it reads once, few, many or a size class.

.	.	16	TRBJ2-1	TRBV4-1	CASSQVGGGPYNEQFF	TGCGCCAGCAGCCAAGTTGGCGGGGGCCCCTACAATGAGCAGTTCTTC
once	TRBD1	14	TRBJ1-1	TRBV18	CASSRQGKNTEAFF	TGTGCCAGCTCACGACAGGGAAAGAACACTGAAGCTTTCTTT
.	.	15	TRBJ1-4	TRBV30	CAWSVGGGSGEKLFF	TGTGCCTGGAGTGTTGGGGGAGGTTCAGGTGAAAAACTGTTTTTT
few	.	15	TRBJ2-1	TRBV2	CASRPQGGSYNEQFF	TGTGCCAGCAGGCCACAGGGTGGCTCCTACAATGAGCAGTTCTTC
.	TRBD2	16	TRBJ2-6	TRBV30	CAWSSGGNSGANVLTF	TGTGCCTGGAGCAGCGGGGGGAACTCTGGGGCCAACGTCCTGACTTTC
once	TRBD2	14	TRBJ2-5	TRBV6-5	CASSRLAGEETQYF	TGTGCCAGCAGTCGACTAGCGGGGGAAGAGACCCAGTACTTC
.	TRBD1	13	TRBJ1-5	TRBV30	CAWSHRGNQPQHF	TGTGCCTGGAGCCACAGGGGGAATCAGCCCCAGCATTTT
.	TRBD1	13	TRBJ1-6	TRBV30	CAWDRDSGSPLHF	TGTGCCTGGGACCGGGACAGTGGTTCACCCCTCCACTTT
few	.	15	TRBJ2-7	TRBV11-3	CASSIGAQGLNEQYF	TGTGCCAGCAGCATCGGGGCACAGGGTCTGAACGAGCAGTACTTC
.	TRBD1	15	TRBJ2-7	TRBV5-1	CASRLNPGGDYEQYF	TGCGCCAGCAGGCTGAACCCAGGGGGAGACTACGAGCAGTACTTC
few	.	14	TRBJ1-5	TRBV19	CASLPDRSNQPQHF	TGTGCCAGCCTCCCCGACAGGAGCAATCAGCCCCAGCATTTT
.	TRBD1	18	TRBJ1-6	TRBV12-5	CASGFYSDRFSYNSPLHF	TGTGCTAGTGGTTTCTACTCGGACAGGTTCTCCTATAATTCACCCCTCCACTTT
.	TRBD1	15	TRBJ2-3	TRBV29-1	CSFEAGTGGADTQYF	TGCAGCTTTGAGGCTGGGACAGGGGGCGCAGATACGCAGTATTTT
.	.	14	TRBJ2-7	TRBV7-9	CASSLVPQGFEQYF	TGTGCCAGCAGCTTAGTACCTCAGGGATTCGAGCAGTACTTC
once	.	15	TRBJ1-1	TRBV4-3	CASSDWAAQATEAFF	TGCGCCAGCAGCGATTGGGCAGCCCAGGCCACTGAAGCTTTCTTT
.	.	15	TRBJ2-2	TRBV7-2	CASSEGGAIAGELFF	TGTGCCAGCAGCGAAGGTGGGGCCATAGCCGGGGAGCTGTTTTTT
.	.	14	TRBJ2-6	TRBV19	CASSGLSGANVLTF	TGTGCCAGTTCAGGGCTCTCTGGGGCCAACGTCCTGACTTTC
.	.	12	TRBJ1-1	TRBV6-1	CASRDMNTEAFF	TGTGCCAGCAGGGACATGAACACTGAAGCTTTCTTT
.	TRBD1	16	TRBJ1-1	TRBV5-8	CASSLGQGGLGAFRGF	TGTGCCAGCAGCCTCGGACAGGGGGGGCTTGGCGCGTTTCGAGGATTT
.	TRBD1	14	TRBJ1-1	TRBV4-1	CASSQADRAGEAFF	TGCGCCAGCAGCCAAGCGGACAGGGCGGGTGAAGCTTTCTTT
.	.	17	TRBJ1-6	TRBV9	CASSVAGHRSDNSPLHF	TGTGCCAGCAGCGTAGCGGGACATCGATCAGATAATTCACCCCTCCACTTT
.	TRBD1	13	TRBJ2-2	TRBV25-1	CASSEQGDWELFF	TGTGCCAGCAGTGAACAGGGGGATTGGGAGCTGTTTTTT
.	.	14	TRBJ2-7	TRBV18	CASSPDVQTYEQYF	TGTGCCAGCTCACCAGATGTCCAGACCTACGAGCAGTACTTC
.	TRBD1	14	TRBJ1-1	TRBV15	CATSSTGVNTEAFF	TGTGCCACCAGCAGCACAGGGGTGAACACTGAAGCTTTCTTT
.	TRBD2	15	TRBJ2-1	TRBV9	CASSVGAGGNNEQFF	TGTGCCAGCAGCGTAGGAGCGGGGGGAAACAATGAGCAGTTCTTC
.	TRBD2	16	TRBJ2-2	TRBV5-4	CASSEGTSPRTGELFF	TGTGCCAGCAGCGAGGGGACTAGCCCGAGGACCGGGGAGCTGTTTTTT
.	.	11	TRBJ1-2	TRBV18	CASSSGDGYTF	TGTGCCAGCTCATCGGGGGATGGCTACACCTTC
.	TRBD1	15	TRBJ1-1	TRBV30	CAWSVGQGVGTEAFF	TGTGCCTGGAGTGTAGGGCAGGGGGTAGGCACTGAAGCTTTCTTT
.	.	14	TRBJ1-2	TRBV30	CAWARGGRGYGYTF	TGTGCCTGGGCCCGGGGGGGCAGAGGCTATGGCTACACCTTC
.	.	11	TRBJ1-1	TRBV30	CAWQGLTEAFF	TGTGCCTGGCAGGGGTTGACTGAAGCTTTCTTT
.	.	13	TRBJ2-3	TRBV2	CASSAGITDTQYF	TGTGCCAGCAGTGCAGGGATCACAGATACGCAGTATTTT
.	.	13	TRBJ1-5	TRBV30	CAWRWDNNQPQHF	TGTGCCTGGAGGTGGGACAACAATCAGCCCCAGCATTTT
.	.	13	TRBJ1-4	TRBV6-6	CASSRGNNEKLFF	TGTGCCAGCAGCAGGGGAAATAATGAAAAACTGTTTTTT
.	.	14	TRBJ1-1	TRBV15	CATSRDPRRVEAFF	TGTGCCACCAGCAGAGATCCCAGGCGGGTAGAAGCTTTCTTT
.	TRBD1	13	TRBJ1-6	TRBV7-2	CASRSGTGVPLHF	TGTGCCAGCAGGAGTGGTACAGGGGTCCCCCTCCACTTT
.	TRBD1	15	TRBJ1-2	TRBV2	CASSPSDRPNYGYTF	TGTGCCAGCAGTCCCTCGGACAGGCCTAACTATGGCTACACCTTC
.	.	16	TRBJ2-5	TRBV7-9	CASSLGGGVLQETQYF	TGTGCCAGCAGCTTAGGAGGAGGCGTTCTCCAAGAGACCCAGTACTTC
.	.	16	TRBJ1-6	TRBV6-6	CASSYSITGENSPLHF	TGTGCCAGCAGTTACTCGATAACAGGAGAAAATTCACCCCTCCACTTT
.	.	13	TRBJ1-5	TRBV30	CAWSTAGYQPQHF	TGTGCCTGGAGCACGGCAGGCTATCAGCCCCAGCATTTT
.	.	14	TRBJ2-7	TRBV5-6	CASSYGDSSYEQYF	TGTGCCAGCAGCTATGGAGACAGCTCCTACGAGCAGTACTTC
once	.	11	TRBJ1-1	TRBV29-1	CSVGSLPEAFF	TGCAGCGTCGGTTCCCTCCCTGAAGCTTTCTTT
.	TRBD2	15	TRBJ2-5	TRBV5-4	CASSLETQAGETQYF	TGTGCCAGCAGCTTGGAGACTCAAGCGGGGGAGACCCAGTACTTC
.	.	14	TRBJ2-5	TRBV11-2	CASSRGLPQETQYF	TGTGCCAGCAGCCGCGGGCTCCCCCAAGAGACCCAGTACTTC
.	.	15	TRBJ2-7	TRBV7-8	CASSLVAGIGDEQYF	TGTGCCAGCAGCTTAGTAGCAGGGATAGGCGACGAGCAGTACTTC
.	.	17	TRBJ1-6	TRBV27	CASSLRTGGGYNSPLHF	TGTGCCAGCAGTTTACGGACGGGAGGGGGTTATAATTCACCCCTCCACTTT
.	TRBD2	17	TRBJ2-3	TRBV13	CASSPGGLSGVSDTQYF	TGTGCCAGCAGCCCGGGGGGCCTTAGCGGGGTATCCGATACGCAGTATTTT
.	.	14	TRBJ1-1	TRBV5-1	CASSLQGIRTEAFF	TGCGCCAGCAGCTTACAGGGTATCCGCACTGAAGCTTTCTTT
.	.	14	TRBJ1-1	TRBV2	CASGAYREGREAFF	TGTGCCAGCGGAGCGTACAGGGAAGGTCGGGAAGCTTTCTTT
.	TRBD2	15	TRBJ2-3	TRBV6-1	CASSRSGGGTDTQYF	TGTGCCAGCAGTCGCAGCGGGGGGGGCACAGATACGCAGTATTTT
few	.	13	TRBJ1-5	TRBV6-5	CATRNAGGQPQHF	TGTGCCACCAGGAACGCCGGAGGTCAGCCCCAGCATTTT
.	TRBD2	14	TRBJ2-1	TRBV29-1	CSGRRGGRRNEQFF	TGCAGCGGCCGCCGGGGGGGGAGAAGGAATGAGCAGTTCTTC
.	TRBD1	14	TRBJ1-1	TRBV14	CASSQDRGRGEAFF	TGTGCCAGCAGCCAAGACAGGGGGCGCGGTGAAGCTTTCTTT
.	.	13	TRBJ2-5	TRBV5-4	CASSLETVGTQYF	TGTGCCAGCAGCTTGGAGACAGTGGGGACCCAGTACTTC
.	TRBD1	13	TRBJ2-1	TRBV5-1	CASSPDRNNEQFF	TGCGCCAGCAGCCCGGACAGGAACAATGAGCAGTTCTTC
.	TRBD2	16	TRBJ2-1	TRBV27	CASRELAGATWGEQFF	TGTGCCAGCAGGGAACTAGCGGGGGCTACCTGGGGTGAGCAGTTCTTC